This T cell receptor (beta chain) is drawn from a study of cytomegalovirus exposure and HLA in healthy donors. The method was immunoSEQ multiplex PCR; TCRdb's version includes in-frame clones alone and lacks a portion of them. The table records about 220,000 clones, 75% to 95% of them present only once. Overall study results and limits: Subsequent analysis showed first-cohort TCR clusters tending to co-occur in 120 validation repertoires.

The J segment lost 7 bases and the V segment lost 3 bases, leaving 8 bases of the junction unmatched. Germline V gene sequence: CDR1 MNHNS, CDR2 SASEGT. The CDR3 length is 15 residues. A word on this clone: Its antigen remains unknown.

The chain is built from TRBV6-1 and TRBJ2-7; TRBD2 matches 11 bases. The source of this sequence is a woman aged 18-29 years in good health and CMV-seronegative. The specimen sequenced was PBMCs. As DNA, the CDR3 is TGTGCCAGCAGTGACCCACTAGCGGGAGCATGGGAGCAGTACTTC. It encodes CASSDPLAGAWEQYF.